Listed below are T cell receptor beta chains from one sample, sequenced in a study of T cell repertoires in cytomegalovirus infection. One entry per CDR3 protein results from TCRdb running MiXCR on the reads. The table lists 700,000 to 850,000 distinct CDR3 sequences, 32% of them singletons. No antigens are known for them. This specimen consisted of cultured CD8+ T cells from PBMCs, obtained from culture after CMV antigen stimulation. The receptors stem from a human donor in good health (CMV status not recorded). Some clones in this sample may be carry-over from other donors' samples. Both conserved end residues are part of each CDR3. A D gene is named only where the DNA matches it firmly. Part of the rows lack a size; the others show once, few, many or a class for expanded clones.

. TRBJ1-2 . TRBV10-3 TGTGCCATCAGTGGAAAACAGAAAGATGGCTACACCTTC CAISGKQKDGYTF
. TRBJ2-7 . TRBV6-6 TGTGCCAGCAGTTCACCAGCGAAGGGGCCCTACGAGCAGTACTTC CASSSPAKGPYEQYF
. TRBJ2-1 . TRBV14 TGTGCCAGCAGCCAAGCCAGGGGACCGTATAAGCAGTTCTTC CASSQARGPYKQFF
. TRBJ2-2 . TRBV6-1 TGTGCCAGCAGTGCCGAGCATTCCGCCGGGGAGCTGTTTTTT CASSAEHSAGELFF
. TRBJ1-2 . TRBV2 TGTGCCAGCAAAGGCTGGAACTATGGCTACACCTTC CASKGWNYGYTF
. TRBJ1-2 . TRBV19 TGTGCCAGTAGGACTGGACAGAACTACACCTTC CASRTGQNYTF
. TRBJ2-3 few TRBV7-9 TGTGCCGTTCGGCGGGCCGGGGGCAAAACAGATACGCAGTATTTT CAVRRAGGKTDTQYF
. TRBJ2-3 few TRBV6-5 TGTGCCAGCAGTCCTAGCTTGAGCACAGATACGCAGTATTTT CASSPSLSTDTQYF
. TRBJ1-2 many TRBV7-8 TGTGCCAGCAGTCAAGTGAGGACCTTTCTGGGCGGCTACACCTTC CASSQVRTFLGGYTF
. TRBJ1-1 few TRBV27 TGTGCCAGCAGTTTATCCGGCCACTACACTGAAGCTTTCTTT CASSLSGHYTEAFF
. TRBJ1-6 few TRBV25-1 TGTGCCAGCAGTGAATTCGCAGGGAATAATTCACCCCTCCACTTT CASSEFAGNNSPLHF
. TRBJ2-1 . TRBV10-3 TGTGCCATCAGCATACAGGGAAAAAATGAGCAGTTCTTC CAISIQGKNEQFF
TRBD1 TRBJ1-4 few TRBV27 TGTGCCAGCAGTTTAAGGGGGCGGTCTAATGAAAAACTGTTTTTT CASSLRGRSNEKLFF
TRBD1 TRBJ1-2 few TRBV7-9 TGTGCCAGCAGCATGACCTCGGGACAGGGGAACTATGGCTACACCTTC CASSMTSGQGNYGYTF
. TRBJ1-2 few TRBV5-1 TGCGCCAGCAGCTTGTATGAGTCGGCGACAGCGGATGGCTACACCTTC CASSLYESATADGYTF
. TRBJ2-3 few TRBV3-1 TGTGCCAGCAGCCAAGATTTAGAGCTCGGAGGGTCACCAGATACGCAGTATTTT CASSQDLELGGSPDTQYF
. TRBJ1-1 few TRBV7-9 TGTGCCAGCAGAGACCCCGGGGGCACTGAAGCTTTCTTT CASRDPGGTEAFF
TRBD1 TRBJ2-1 . TRBV7-8 TGTGCCAGCAGCATTCCCCGGACAGGGGGCAGGAATGAGCAGTTCTTC CASSIPRTGGRNEQFF
. TRBJ2-1 . TRBV27 TGTGCCAGCAGCCCGGACAGTACCTCCTACAATGAGCAGTTCTTC CASSPDSTSYNEQFF
TRBD1 TRBJ1-2 . TRBV15 TGTGCCACCAGCAGATCCCGGACAGGGGGTAGGAATGGCTACACCTTC CATSRSRTGGRNGYTF
. TRBJ2-5 . TRBV23-1 TGCGCCAGCAGTCAATTGAGGCCAGGGGAGACCCAGTACTTC CASSQLRPGETQYF
. TRBJ1-3 few TRBV7-6 TGTGCCAGCAGTCCGACGACAGGACCGTCTGGAAACACCATATATTTT CASSPTTGPSGNTIYF